This T cell receptor beta chain was found in a study of CD8+CD57+ T cells in acquired aplastic anemia. In the study overall: Mean yield of DNA from sorted CD4+ and CD8+ cells was 3 to 3.5 ug. An average of around 11 million reads for CD4+ cells was obtained from healthy donors. Overall study findings and caveats: Patients versus controls showed no significant CD8+ Simpson's diversity difference.

This clonotype was seen more than once but under ten times. Its cognate antigen is unknown. CDR3 length: 13 residues. In germline, CDR1 is SNHLY, CDR2 FYNNEI. V shed 7 bases, J shed 8 bases, and the junction held 6 bases outside the gene matches. Genomic DNA templated the TCR beta VDJ and CDR3 profiling. Via MiXCR, TCRdb re-called the reads, giving one row per CDR3 protein. The sample yields some 180,000 distinct CDR3 sequences, 40% to 50% seen once. The chain has TRBV2 and TRBJ1-4, with TRBD1 matching over 8 bases. This clonotype was obtained from a human donor in good health. The sample was sorted CD4+, CD8+, or CD8+CD57+ T cells (not recorded which) from PBMCs. As DNA, the CDR3 is TGTGCCAGCACAGGACAGGGCCGAGAAAAACTGTTTTTT. As protein: CASTGQGREKLFF.